This T cell receptor (beta chain) is from a study of shared clonotypes between healthy human individuals (dated by TCRdb to the early 2020s). Regarding the research as a whole: A couple of women and a few men aged 18 to 49 years were included in the cohort. For each donor, three plates each were used for CD4 naive and CD4 memory, two plates were used for CD8 naive, and one plate was used for CD8 memory. To estimate repertoire size and how much clonotype sharing occurs between individuals, the study deeply sequenced the blood TCR repertoires of several healthy adults. Libraries were prepared and TCR repertoires were sequenced by different laboratories using diverse techniques, in order to increase sequencing depth and limit assay-specific biases. Leukapheresis yielded between about 0.94 and 9.5 billion PBMCs per donor.

Study-wide conclusions, independent of this receptor: Sampling was restricted to blood, and TCR repertoires in tissue are likely to differ from TCR repertoires in blood. When four donors were compared, the shared fraction of clonotypes was 5% to 6.5% for naive CD4, 3% to 4% for naive CD8, roughly 2.5% for memory CD4, and less than 0.45% for memory CD8. Naive subsets generally had larger estimated clonotype richness than memory subsets did. Rarefaction of sorted-subset datasets indicated incomplete sequencing despite the large sequencing depth. Based on pairwise subsampling, the degree of clonotype sharing among donors was expected to be affected by sequencing depth. Compared with non-shared clonotypes, the clonotypes found in all four sorted-subset donors had higher generation probabilities. The genetic and exposure-history diversity represented was limited by the small number of donors.

For the CD8 naive samples, CD45RO-negative cells were positively selected for CCR7, yielding a CD45RA+CCR7+ population from which TemRA cells were excluded. Donors were healthy HIV-negative adults with no recently reported acute infections or vaccinations. Every donor was a Caucasian adult residing in Nashville, Tennessee, USA. After blood collection by leukapheresis, PBMCs were isolated using Ficoll-Histopaque density gradient centrifugation and then cryopreserved in the vapor phase of liquid nitrogen. Analytical flow cytometry was used to check the purity and quantity of every magnetically sorted T cell population. From each sorted fraction, genomic DNA was isolated and quantified by UV absorbance on a Nanodrop 2000c. Of note for this clone: This receptor's antigen is unknown. The record has no base qualities; no much larger clone is one base away.

Using the deep immunoSEQ assay, TCR CDR3 regions were amplified from genomic DNA by multiplex PCR. Extracted genomic DNA from each cell subset was spread evenly across all wells of several immunoSEQ 96-well plates, with each plate serving as a replicate. For sorted subsets, about 200 ng genomic DNA, equal to some 30,000 T cell genomes, was loaded into each replicate PCR. Purified libraries were quantified with a Qubit 3.0 fluorometer, sized on a Bioanalyzer 2100, and re-quantified with the KAPA Library Quantification kit. Every immunoSEQ 96-well plate was sequenced on a dedicated single-read 150-cycle Illumina NextSeq 550 flow cell. As for how the authors treated the data: Because the immunoSEQ output included only junctional sequences and no quality scores, the filtering could not be the same as the filtering used for full-length reads. To assign V/J genes and CDR3, sequences were annotated against IMGT germline references using PyIR, a Python wrapper for IgBLAST v1.9. Reads were removed for weak V/J assignments (E-value above 1e-6), missing CDR3, stop codons, out-of-frame junctions, or ambiguous translated residues. V3J clonotypes were defined as sequences sharing the same inferred V gene, J gene, and CDR3 amino acid sequence. Percentage overlap between repertoires was calculated by dividing the number of shared unique clonotypes by the size of the smaller repertoire. Repertoire richness was assessed with RTK rarefaction, the Chao1 estimator, and Recon v2.1 estimates of unobserved clonotypes. Generation probabilities for all TCRbeta clonotypes obtained by the gDNA method from a handful of donors were computed using OLGA. TCRdb obtained this table from immuneACCESS and retained in-frame rearrangements with V and J assigned. These tables miss some clones; where compared with another copy, unresolved V genes account for less than half of the shortfall, and the remainder is unexplained. That table supplies the V and J calls and clone size; D and trimming were determined from the DNA. Counted in this sample were millions of clones; around 96% of them appeared once. The leading ten clones occupy about 1.1% of the sample.

The material sequenced was naive CD8+ T cells sorted from blood. The cell subset or site label, read with the paper, signifies: CD45RA+CCR7+. The receptor was derived from a young man in good health.

DNA sequence: TGCGCCAGCAGCCAAGACGATTGGGGGAACACTGAAGCTTTCTTT. This codes for CASSQDDWGNTEAFF. This sequence uses TRBV4-1 and TRBJ1-1; no D segment can be confidently identified. The germline ends are 9 bases apart after V is trimmed by 0 bases and J by 1 base. The CDR3, from cysteine to phenylalanine, totals 15 residues. The sequence is cut down to CDR3 DNA, 45 bases in frame from base 1. CDR1 and CDR2 are read off the germline V gene as MGHRA and YSYEKL.